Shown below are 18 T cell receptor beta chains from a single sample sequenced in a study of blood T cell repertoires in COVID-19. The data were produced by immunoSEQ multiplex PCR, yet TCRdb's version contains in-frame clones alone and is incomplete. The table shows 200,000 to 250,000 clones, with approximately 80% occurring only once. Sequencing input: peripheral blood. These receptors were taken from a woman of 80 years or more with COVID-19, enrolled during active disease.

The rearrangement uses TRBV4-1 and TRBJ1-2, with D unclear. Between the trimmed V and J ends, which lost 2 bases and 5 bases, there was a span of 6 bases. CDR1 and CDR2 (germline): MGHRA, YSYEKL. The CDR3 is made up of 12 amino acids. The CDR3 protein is CASSQYNYGYTF. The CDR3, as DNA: TGCGCCAGCAGCCAATACAATTATGGCTACACCTTC.

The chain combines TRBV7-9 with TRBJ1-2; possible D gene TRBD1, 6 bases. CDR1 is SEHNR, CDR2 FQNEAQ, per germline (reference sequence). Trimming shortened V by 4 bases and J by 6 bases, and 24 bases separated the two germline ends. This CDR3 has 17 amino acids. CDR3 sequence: CASSSTPGQKGNNGYTF. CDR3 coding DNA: TGTGCCAGCAGCTCAACACCCGGACAGAAAGGGAACAATGGCTACACCTTC.

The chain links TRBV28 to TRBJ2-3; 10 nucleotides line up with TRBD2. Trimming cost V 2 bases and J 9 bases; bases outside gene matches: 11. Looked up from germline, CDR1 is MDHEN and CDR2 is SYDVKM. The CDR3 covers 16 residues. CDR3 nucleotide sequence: TGTGCCAGCAGTTTACGGACTAGCGGCCCGGGCGGGACGCAGTATTTT. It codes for CASSLRTSGPGGTQYF.

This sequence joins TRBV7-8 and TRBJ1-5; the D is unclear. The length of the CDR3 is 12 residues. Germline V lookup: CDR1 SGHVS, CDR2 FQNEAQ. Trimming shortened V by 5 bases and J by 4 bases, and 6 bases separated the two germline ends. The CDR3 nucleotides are TGTGCCAGCAGCCCCCATAATCAGCCCCAGCATTTT. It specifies CASSPHNQPQHF. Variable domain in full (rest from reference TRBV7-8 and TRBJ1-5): GAGVSQSPRYKVAKRGQDVALRCDPISGHVSLFWYQQALGQGPEFLTYFQNEAQLDKSGLPSDRFFAERPEGSVSTLKIQRTQQEDSAVYLCASSPHNQPQHFGDGTRLSIL.

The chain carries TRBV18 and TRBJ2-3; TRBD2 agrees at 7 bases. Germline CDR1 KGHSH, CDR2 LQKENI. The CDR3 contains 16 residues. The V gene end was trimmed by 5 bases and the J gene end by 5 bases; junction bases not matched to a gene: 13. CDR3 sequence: CASSSQASGPQDTQYF. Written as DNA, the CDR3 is TGTGCCAGCTCAAGTCAGGCTAGCGGACCCCAAGATACGCAGTATTTT.

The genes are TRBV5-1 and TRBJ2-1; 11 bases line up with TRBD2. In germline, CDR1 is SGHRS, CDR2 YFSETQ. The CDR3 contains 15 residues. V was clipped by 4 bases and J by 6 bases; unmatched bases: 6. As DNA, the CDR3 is TGCGCCAGCAGCAGGGGGACTAGCGGTTTCAATGAGCAGTTCTTC. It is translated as CASSRGTSGFNEQFF.

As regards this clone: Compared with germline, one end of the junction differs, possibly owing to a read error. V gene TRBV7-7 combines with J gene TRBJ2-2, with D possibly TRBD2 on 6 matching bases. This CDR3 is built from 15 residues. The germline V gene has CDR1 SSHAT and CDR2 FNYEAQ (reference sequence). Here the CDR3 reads CASSLDWRATGELFF. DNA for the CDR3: TGTGCTAGCAGCTTAGACTGGAGGGCCACCGGGGAGCTGTTTTTT.

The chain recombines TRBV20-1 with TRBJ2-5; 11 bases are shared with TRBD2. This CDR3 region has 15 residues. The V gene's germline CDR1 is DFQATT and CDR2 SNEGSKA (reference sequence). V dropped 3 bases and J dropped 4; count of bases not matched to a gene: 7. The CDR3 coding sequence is TGCAGTGCTAGTCGGGTAGCGGGAGGGATAGAGACCCAGTACTTC. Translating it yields CSASRVAGGIETQYF.

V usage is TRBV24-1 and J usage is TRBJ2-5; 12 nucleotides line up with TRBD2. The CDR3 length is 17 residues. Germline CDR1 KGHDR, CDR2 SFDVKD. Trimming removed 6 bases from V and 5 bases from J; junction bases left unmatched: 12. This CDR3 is CATSSGLAGITRETQYF. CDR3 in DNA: TGTGCCACCAGTTCTGGACTAGCGGGGATTACTCGGGAGACCCAGTACTTC.

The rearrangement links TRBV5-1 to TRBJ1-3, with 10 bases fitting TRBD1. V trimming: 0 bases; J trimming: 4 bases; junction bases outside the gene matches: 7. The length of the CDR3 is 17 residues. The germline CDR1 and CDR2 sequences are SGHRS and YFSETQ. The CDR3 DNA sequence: TGCGCCAGCAGCTTGGAGGGACAGGGGATGTCGGGAAACACCATATATTTT. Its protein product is CASSLEGQGMSGNTIYF.

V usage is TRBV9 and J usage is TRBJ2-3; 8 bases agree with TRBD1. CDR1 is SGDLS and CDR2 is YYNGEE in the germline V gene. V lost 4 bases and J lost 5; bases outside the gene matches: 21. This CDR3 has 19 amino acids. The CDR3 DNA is TGTGCCAGCAGCAGAAACAAACGCCAAACAGGGGGGTTGGGAGATACGCAGTATTTT. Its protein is CASSRNKRQTGGLGDTQYF.

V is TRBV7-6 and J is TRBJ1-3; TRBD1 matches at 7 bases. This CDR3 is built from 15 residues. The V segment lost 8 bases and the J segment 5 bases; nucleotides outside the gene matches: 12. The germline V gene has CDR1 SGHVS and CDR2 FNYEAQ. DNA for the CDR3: TGTGCCAGCGGGGTACGGACAGGTTTAAGAAACACCATATATTTT. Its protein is CASGVRTGLRNTIYF.

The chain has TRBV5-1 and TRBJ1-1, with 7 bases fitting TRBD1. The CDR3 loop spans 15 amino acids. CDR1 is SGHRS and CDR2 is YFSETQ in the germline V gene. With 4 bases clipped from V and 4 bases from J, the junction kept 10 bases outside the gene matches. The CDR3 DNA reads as TGCGCCAGCAGCATTTCCGGGCAGGGGGTCACTGAAGCTTTCTTT. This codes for CASSISGQGVTEAFF.

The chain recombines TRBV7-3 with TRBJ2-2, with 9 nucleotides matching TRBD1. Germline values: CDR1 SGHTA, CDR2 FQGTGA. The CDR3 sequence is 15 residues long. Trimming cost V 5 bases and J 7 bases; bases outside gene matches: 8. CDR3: CASSRGQGVIGELFF. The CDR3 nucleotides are TGTGCCAGCAGCCGGGGACAGGGAGTAATCGGGGAGCTGTTTTTT.

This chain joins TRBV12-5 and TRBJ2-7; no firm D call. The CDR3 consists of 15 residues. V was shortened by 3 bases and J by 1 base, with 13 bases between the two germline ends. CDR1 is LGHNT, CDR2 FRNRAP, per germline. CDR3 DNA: TGTGCTAGTGGTTTATCCCGGGTAGGATCCTACGAGCAGTACTTC. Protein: CASGLSRVGSYEQYF.

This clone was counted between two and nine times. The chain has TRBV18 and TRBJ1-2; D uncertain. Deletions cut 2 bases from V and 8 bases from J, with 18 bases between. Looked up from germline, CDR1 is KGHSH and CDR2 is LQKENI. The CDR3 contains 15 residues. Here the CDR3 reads CASSPTDARGFGYTF. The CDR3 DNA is TGTGCCAGCTCACCAACGGATGCCCGGGGTTTCGGCTACACCTTC.

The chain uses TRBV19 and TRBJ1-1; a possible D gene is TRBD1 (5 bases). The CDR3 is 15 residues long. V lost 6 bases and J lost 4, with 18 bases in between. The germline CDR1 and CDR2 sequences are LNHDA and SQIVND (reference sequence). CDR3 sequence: CASSRGGVLGTEAFF. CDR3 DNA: TGTGCCAGTAGCCGGGGGGGGGTACTCGGCACTGAAGCTTTCTTT. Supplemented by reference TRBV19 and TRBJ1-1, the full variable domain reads DGGITQSPKYLFRKEGQNVTLSCEQNLNHDAMYWYRQDPGQGLRLIYYSQIVNDFQKGDIAEGYSVSREKKESFPLTVTSAQKNPTAFYLCASSRGGVLGTEAFFGQGTRLTVV.

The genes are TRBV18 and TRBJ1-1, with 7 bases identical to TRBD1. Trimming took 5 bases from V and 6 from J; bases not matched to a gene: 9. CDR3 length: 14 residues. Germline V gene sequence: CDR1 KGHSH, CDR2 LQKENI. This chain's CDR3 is CASSGQVRGAEAFF. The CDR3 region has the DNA TGTGCCAGCTCAGGACAGGTGCGTGGGGCTGAAGCTTTCTTT. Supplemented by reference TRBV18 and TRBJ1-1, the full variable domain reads NAGVMQNPRHLVRRRGQEARLRCSPMKGHSHVYWYRQLPEEGLKFMVYLQKENIIDESGMPKERFSAEFPKEGPSILRIQQVVRGDSAAYFCASSGQVRGAEAFFGQGTRLTVV.